Only a few counts were recorded for the clone carrying this T cell receptor beta chain. Its specificity is not known. These data originate in a study of cytomegalovirus exposure and HLA in healthy donors. Study as a whole: A later analysis reported the same platform for the 120 validation repertoires and the 666 first-cohort repertoires. Study conclusions and caveats: The investigators catalogued 150 to 200 TCR beta chains as cytomegalovirus-associated.

Generated by immunoSEQ multiplex PCR, the TCRdb table keeps only in-frame clones and is missing some. The table has around 180,000 clones, about 82% seen once; the top ten hold 1.4% to 1.5%. Germline V gene sequence: CDR1 MNHNS, CDR2 SASEGT. V lost 6 bases and J lost 2, with 10 bases in between. CDR3 length: 14 amino acids. The V and J genes are TRBV6-1 and TRBJ2-2; weak D call: TRBD1 (6 bases). The receptor comes from a woman in her late teens or twenties in good health and CMV-seronegative. Sequences were obtained from PBMCs. The chain's CDR3 is CASRGAVNTGELFF. Here the CDR3 DNA reads TGTGCCAGCAGGGGGGCAGTTAACACCGGGGAGCTGTTTTTT.